The 4 T cell receptor beta chains presented below share a single source sample, sequenced in a study of cytomegalovirus exposure and HLA in healthy donors. PCR involved 60 Vbeta and 13 Jbeta primers. The protocol was immunoSEQ multiplex PCR, while the TCRdb copy is restricted to in-frame clones and leaves out a portion. Counted here are fewer than 85,000 clones, more than 65% occurring once; the ten biggest clones make up around 10%. The source material was PBMCs. All receptors derive from a woman aged 40-49 years in good health and CMV-seropositive.

This clone turned up a few times. The chain uses TRBV4-2 and TRBJ2-7, with 11 bases fitting TRBD2. V trimming: 0 bases; J trimming: 2 bases; junction bases outside the gene matches: 9. The germline gives CDR1 LGHNA, CDR2 YNFKEQ. The CDR3 covers 18 residues. In DNA form, the CDR3 reads TGTGCCAGCAGCCAAGAGGAACCGGGACTAGCGGAACCCTACGAGCAGTACTTC. This codes for CASSQEEPGLAEPYEQYF.

This clone was seen just once. V gene TRBV29-1 combines with J gene TRBJ2-5; possibly TRBD2 for D (6 bases). CDR1 is SQVTM and CDR2 is ANQGSEA in the germline V gene. CDR3 length: 13 amino acids. V was cut by 4 bases and J by 4 bases, with 13 bases left in between. The CDR3 DNA sequence: TGCAGCGTTGTAGGAGGGTACAGAGAGACCCAGTACTTC. Its translation: CSVVGGYRETQYF.

The genes are TRBV7-2 and TRBJ1-4, with 7 bases aligning to TRBD1. This CDR3 spans 14 amino acids. Per the germline V gene, CDR1 is SGHTA and CDR2 is FQGNSA. The ends lost 5 bases at V and 8 bases at J; junction bases unmatched: 8. In DNA, the CDR3 is TGTGCCAGCAGCCCAACAGGGGTCGAGGAAAAACTGTTTTTT. Its protein product is CASSPTGVEEKLFF.

V usage is TRBV29-1 and J usage is TRBJ1-1; 10 bases map to TRBD1. CDR1 is SQVTM, CDR2 ANQGSEA, per germline. The CDR3 has 12 amino acids. J gave up 4 bases and V 7 bases, and 3 bases lay outside the gene matches. CDR3 nucleotides: TGCAGCGCCAGGACAGGGGGCACTGAAGCTTTCTTT. Residues: CSARTGGTEAFF.